This paragraph reports one TCR beta chain. What it binds is not known. The data stem from a study of high-grade serous ovarian cancer treatment subgroups. Study-wide results and limits: CDR1 and CDR2 were left unanalyzed; analyses focused on CDR3. Repertoire similarity ranged 0.11 to 0.79 between tumors of one patient.

CDR1 and CDR2 from the germline V gene are SEHNR and FQNEAQ (reference sequence). This CDR3 has 17 amino acids. J was trimmed by 5 bases and V by 4 bases; bases with no gene match: 11. Data came from immunoSEQ multiplex PCR; TCRdb stores just in-frame clones and leaves some out. The sample records 11,000 or so clones, over 80% being singletons. Tumor samples were taken before definitive surgery or chemotherapy. This receptor was identified in a human donor with high-grade serous ovarian cancer. The J gene is TRBJ2-4, the V gene TRBV7-9; TRBD1 matches at 10 bases. The sequenced sample was tumor tissue. In DNA, the CDR3 is TGTGCCAGCAGCTCCACTAGGGACAGGGGACCCGAAAACATTCAGTACTTC. Its translation: CASSSTRDRGPENIQYF.